Below, one T cell receptor (beta chain) is given with its context. Its antigen remains unknown. Trimming removed 6 bases from V and 2 bases from J, with 12 bases in between. The CDR3 consists of 14 residues. Germline loops: CDR1 MDHEN, CDR2 SYDVKM. The data derive from a study of T cell responses to AZD1222 COVID-19 vaccine. Notes on the study in general: Targets within unmutated variant regions were reportedly found for nearly half of spike-specific TCRs.

The table came from immunoSEQ multiplex PCR; TCRdb's copy has only in-frame clones and leaves some out. The table includes roughly 110,000 clones, roughly 88% detected once. This specimen consisted of peripheral blood, obtained 28 days after the second AZD1222 dose. The sequence was collected from an adult who received the AZD1222 COVID-19 vaccine. The chain links TRBV28 to TRBJ2-3; no reliable D call. In DNA, the CDR3 is TGTGCCAGCAGGGTCGGCGGTTACACAGATACGCAGTATTTT. Translation gives CASRVGGYTDTQYF.